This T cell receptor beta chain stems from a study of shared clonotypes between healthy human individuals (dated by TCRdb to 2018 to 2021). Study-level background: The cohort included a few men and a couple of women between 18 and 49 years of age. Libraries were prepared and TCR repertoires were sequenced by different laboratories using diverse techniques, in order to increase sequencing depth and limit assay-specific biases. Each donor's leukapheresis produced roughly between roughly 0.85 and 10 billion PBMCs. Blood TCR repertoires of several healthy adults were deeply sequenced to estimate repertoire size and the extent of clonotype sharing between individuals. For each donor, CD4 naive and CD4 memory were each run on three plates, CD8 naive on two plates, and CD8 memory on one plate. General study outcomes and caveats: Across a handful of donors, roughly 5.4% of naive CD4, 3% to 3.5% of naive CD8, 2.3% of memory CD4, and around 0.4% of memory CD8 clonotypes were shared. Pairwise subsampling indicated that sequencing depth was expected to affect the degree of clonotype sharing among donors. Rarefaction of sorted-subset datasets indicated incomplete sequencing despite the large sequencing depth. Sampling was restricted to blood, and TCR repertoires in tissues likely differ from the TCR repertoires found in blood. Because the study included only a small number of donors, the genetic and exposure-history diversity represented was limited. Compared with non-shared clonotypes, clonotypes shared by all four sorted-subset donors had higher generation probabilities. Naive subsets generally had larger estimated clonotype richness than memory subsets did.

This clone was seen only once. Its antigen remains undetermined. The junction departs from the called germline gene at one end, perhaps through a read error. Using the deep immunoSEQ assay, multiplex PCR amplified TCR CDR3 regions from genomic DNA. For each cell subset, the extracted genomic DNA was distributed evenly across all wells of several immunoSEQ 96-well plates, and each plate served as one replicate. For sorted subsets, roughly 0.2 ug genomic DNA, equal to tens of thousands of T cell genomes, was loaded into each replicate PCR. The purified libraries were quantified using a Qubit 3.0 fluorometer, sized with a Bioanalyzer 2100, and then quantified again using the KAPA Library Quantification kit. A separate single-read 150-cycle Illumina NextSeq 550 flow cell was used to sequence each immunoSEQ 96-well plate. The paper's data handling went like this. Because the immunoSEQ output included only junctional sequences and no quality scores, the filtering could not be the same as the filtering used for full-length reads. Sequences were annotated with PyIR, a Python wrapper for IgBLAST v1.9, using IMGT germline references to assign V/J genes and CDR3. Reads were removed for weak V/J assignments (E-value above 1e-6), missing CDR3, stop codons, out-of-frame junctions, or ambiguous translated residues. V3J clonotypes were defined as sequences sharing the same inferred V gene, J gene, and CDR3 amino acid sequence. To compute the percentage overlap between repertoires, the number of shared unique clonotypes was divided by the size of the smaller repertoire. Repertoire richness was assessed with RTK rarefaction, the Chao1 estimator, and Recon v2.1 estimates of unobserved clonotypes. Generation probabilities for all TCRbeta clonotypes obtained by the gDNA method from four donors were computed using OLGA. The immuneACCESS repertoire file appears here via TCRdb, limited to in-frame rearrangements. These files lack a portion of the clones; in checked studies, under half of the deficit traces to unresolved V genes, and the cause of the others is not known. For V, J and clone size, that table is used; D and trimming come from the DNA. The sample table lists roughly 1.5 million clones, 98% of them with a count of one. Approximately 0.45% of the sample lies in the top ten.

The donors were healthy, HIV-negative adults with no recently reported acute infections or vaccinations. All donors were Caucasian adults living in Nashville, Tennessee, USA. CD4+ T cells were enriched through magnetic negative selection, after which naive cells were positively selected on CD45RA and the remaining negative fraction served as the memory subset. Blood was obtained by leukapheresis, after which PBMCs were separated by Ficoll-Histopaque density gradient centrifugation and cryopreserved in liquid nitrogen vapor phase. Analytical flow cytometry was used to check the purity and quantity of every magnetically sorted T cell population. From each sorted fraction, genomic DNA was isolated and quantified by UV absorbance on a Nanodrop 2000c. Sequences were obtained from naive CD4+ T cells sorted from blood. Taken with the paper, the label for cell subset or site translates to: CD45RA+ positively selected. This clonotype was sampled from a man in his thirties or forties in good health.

The CDR3 protein: CASSQTGARGDF. The base sequence is TGCGCCAGCAGCCAGACCGGCGCGAGGGGAGACTTT. The rearrangement joined TRBV5-1 to TRBJ1-1; 5 matching bases give a weak D call of TRBD1. The germline V gene gives CDR1 as SGHRS and CDR2 as YFSETQ. Reading from cysteine to phenylalanine, the CDR3 counts 12 amino acids. The read is trimmed to its CDR3 DNA, 36 bases read in frame from base 1.